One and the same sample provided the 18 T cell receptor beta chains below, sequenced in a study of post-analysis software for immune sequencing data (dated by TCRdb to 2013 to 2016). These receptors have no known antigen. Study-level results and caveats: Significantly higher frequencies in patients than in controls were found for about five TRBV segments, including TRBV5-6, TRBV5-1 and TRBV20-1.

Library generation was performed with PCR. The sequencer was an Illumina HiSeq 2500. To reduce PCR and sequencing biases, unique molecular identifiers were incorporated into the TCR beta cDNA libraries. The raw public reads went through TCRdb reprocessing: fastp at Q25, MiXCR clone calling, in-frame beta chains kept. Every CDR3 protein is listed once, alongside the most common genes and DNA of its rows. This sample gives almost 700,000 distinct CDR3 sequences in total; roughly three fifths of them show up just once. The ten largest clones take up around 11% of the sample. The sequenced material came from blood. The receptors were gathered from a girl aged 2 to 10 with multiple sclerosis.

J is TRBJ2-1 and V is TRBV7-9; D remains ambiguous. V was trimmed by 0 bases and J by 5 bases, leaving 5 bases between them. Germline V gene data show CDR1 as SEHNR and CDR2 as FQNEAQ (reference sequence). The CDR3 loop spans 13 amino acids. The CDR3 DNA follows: TGTGCCAGCAGCTTAGCGAAGGACAATGAGCAGTTCTTC. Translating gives CASSLAKDNEQFF.

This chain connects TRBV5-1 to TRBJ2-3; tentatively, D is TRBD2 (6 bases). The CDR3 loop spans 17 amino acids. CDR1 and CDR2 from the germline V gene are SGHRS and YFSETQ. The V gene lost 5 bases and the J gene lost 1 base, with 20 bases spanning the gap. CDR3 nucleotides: TGCGCCAGCAGTTCGGGGACGGCGGGGAGAGGCACAGATACGCAGTATTTT. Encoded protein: CASSSGTAGRGTDTQYF. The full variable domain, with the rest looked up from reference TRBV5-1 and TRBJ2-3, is KAGVTQTPRYLIKTRGQQVTLSCSPISGHRSVSWYQQTPGQGLQFLFEYFSETQRNKGNFPGRFSGRQFSNSRSEMNVSTLELGDSALYLCASSSGTAGRGTDTQYFGPGTRLTVL.

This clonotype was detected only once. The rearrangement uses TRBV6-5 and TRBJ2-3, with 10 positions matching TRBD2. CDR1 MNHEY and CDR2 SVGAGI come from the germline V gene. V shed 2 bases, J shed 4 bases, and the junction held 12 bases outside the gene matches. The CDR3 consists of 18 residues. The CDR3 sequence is CASSYLRAGGPDPDTQYF. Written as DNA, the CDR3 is TGTGCCAGCAGTTACCTACGAGCGGGGGGGCCTGATCCAGATACGCAGTATTTT.

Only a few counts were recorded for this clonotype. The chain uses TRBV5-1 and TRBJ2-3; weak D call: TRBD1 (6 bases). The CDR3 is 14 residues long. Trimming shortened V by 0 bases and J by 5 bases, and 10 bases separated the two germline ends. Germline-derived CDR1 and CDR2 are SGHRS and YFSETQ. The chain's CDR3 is CASSLEQGGDTQYF. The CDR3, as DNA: TGCGCCAGCAGCTTGGAACAGGGCGGAGATACGCAGTATTTT.

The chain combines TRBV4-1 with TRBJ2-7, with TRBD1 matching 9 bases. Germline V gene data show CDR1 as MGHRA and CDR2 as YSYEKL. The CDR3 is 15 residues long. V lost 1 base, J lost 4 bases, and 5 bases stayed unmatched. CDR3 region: CASSQVTGGTYEQYF. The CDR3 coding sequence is TGCGCCAGCAGCCAAGTGACAGGGGGGACGTACGAGCAGTACTTC.

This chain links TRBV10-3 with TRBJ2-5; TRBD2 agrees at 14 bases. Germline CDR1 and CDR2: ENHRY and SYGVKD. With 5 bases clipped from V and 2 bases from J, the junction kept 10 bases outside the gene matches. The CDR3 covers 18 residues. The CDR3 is CAISKTSGGASTQETQYF. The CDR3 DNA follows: TGTGCCATCAGTAAGACTAGCGGGGGGGCCTCCACACAAGAGACCCAGTACTTC.

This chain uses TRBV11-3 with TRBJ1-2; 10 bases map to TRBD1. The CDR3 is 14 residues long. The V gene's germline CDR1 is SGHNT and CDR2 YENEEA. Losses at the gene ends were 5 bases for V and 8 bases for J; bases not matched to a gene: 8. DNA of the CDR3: TGTGCCAGCAGCCCGCGGGACAGGGGTAGCGGCTACACCTTC. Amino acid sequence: CASSPRDRGSGYTF.

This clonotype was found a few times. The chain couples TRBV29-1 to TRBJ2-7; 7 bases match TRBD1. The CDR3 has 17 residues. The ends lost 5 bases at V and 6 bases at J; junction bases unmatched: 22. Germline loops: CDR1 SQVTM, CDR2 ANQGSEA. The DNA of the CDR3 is TGCAGCGTTAGAGGGTCTTGGGGCAGGGGGAGCCCCAGCGAGCAGTACTTC. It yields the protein CSVRGSWGRGSPSEQYF.

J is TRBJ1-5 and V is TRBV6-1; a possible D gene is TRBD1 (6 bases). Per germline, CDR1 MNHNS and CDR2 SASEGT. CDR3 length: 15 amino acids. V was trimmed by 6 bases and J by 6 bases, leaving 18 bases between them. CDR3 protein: CASSELWGAGQPQHF. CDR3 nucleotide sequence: TGTGCCAGCAGCGAGCTGTGGGGGGCGGGTCAGCCCCAGCATTTT.

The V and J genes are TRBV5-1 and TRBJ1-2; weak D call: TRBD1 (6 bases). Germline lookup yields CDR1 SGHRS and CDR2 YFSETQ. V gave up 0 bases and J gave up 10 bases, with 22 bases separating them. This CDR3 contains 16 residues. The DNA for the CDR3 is TGCGCCAGCAGCTTGGCCTCGGCGGGGGCGCAAGATTCCTACACCTTC. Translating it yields CASSLASAGAQDSYTF. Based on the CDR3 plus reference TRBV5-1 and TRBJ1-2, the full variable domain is KAGVTQTPRYLIKTRGQQVTLSCSPISGHRSVSWYQQTPGQGLQFLFEYFSETQRNKGNFPGRFSGRQFSNSRSEMNVSTLELGDSALYLCASSLASAGAQDSYTFGSGTRLTVV.

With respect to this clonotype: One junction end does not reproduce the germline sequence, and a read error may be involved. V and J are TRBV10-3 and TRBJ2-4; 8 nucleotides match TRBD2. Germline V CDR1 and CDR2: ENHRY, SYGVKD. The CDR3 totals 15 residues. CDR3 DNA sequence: TGTGCCATCAGTGGGGCCAGCGGGGGCAAAACCATTCAGTACTTC. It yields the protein CAISGASGGKTIQYF.

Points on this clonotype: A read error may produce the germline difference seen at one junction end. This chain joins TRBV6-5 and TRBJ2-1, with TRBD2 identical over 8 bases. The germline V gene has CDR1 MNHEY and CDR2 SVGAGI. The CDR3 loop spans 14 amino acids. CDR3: CASSGTRSYNGQFF. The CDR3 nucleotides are TGTGCCAGCAGTGGGACTAGGTCCTACAATGGGCAGTTCTTC.

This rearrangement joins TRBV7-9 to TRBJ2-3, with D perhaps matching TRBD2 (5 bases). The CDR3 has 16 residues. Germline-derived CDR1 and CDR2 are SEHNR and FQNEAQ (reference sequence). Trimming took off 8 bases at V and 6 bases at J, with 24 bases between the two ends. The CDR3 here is CASASDEKVPGDTQYF. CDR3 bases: TGTGCCAGCGCCTCCGACGAGAAAGTTCCGGGGGATACGCAGTATTTT.

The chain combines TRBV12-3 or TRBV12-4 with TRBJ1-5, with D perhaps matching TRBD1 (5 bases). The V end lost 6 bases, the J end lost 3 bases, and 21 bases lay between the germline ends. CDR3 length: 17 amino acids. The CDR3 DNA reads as TGTGCCAGCAGCACCGGGACTCTAACTTTATCCAATCAGCCCCAGCATTTT. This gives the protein CASSTGTLTLSNQPQHF.

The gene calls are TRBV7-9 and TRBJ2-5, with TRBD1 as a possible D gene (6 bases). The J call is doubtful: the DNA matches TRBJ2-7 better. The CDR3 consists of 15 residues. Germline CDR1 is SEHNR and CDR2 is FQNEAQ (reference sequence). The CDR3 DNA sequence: TGTGCCAGCAGTTCTGGACAGACCTTTAGTTACGAGCAGTACTTC. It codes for CASSSGQTFSYEQYF.

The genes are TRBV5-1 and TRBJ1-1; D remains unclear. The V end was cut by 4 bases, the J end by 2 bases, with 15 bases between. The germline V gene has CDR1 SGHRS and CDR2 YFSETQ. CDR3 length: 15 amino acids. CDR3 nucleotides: TGCGCCAGCAGCGACAAGGACGGTACAAACACTGAAGCTTTCTTT. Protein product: CASSDKDGTNTEAFF. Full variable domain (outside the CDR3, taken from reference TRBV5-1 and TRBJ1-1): KAGVTQTPRYLIKTRGQQVTLSCSPISGHRSVSWYQQTPGQGLQFLFEYFSETQRNKGNFPGRFSGRQFSNSRSEMNVSTLELGDSALYLCASSDKDGTNTEAFFGQGTRLTVV.

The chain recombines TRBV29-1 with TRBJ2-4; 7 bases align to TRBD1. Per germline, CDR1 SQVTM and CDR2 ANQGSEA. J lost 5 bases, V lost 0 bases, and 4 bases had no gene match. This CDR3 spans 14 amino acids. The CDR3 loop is CSVEEVGTENIQYF. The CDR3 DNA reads TGCAGCGTTGAAGAAGTAGGGACAGAAAACATTCAGTACTTC. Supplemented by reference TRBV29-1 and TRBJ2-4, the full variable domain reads SAVISQKPSRDICQRGTSLTIQCQVDSQVTMMFWYRQQPGQSLTLIATANQGSEATYESGFVIDKFPISRPNLTFSTLTVSNMSPEDSSIYLCSVEEVGTENIQYFGAGTRLSVL.

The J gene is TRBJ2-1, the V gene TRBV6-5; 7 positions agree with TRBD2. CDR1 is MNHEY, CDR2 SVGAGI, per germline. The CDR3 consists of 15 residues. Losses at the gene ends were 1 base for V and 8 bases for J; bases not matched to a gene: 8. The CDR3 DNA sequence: TGTGCCAGCAGTTACTTGGGGGGAGGGTCTCATGAGCAGTTCTTC. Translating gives CASSYLGGGSHEQFF.